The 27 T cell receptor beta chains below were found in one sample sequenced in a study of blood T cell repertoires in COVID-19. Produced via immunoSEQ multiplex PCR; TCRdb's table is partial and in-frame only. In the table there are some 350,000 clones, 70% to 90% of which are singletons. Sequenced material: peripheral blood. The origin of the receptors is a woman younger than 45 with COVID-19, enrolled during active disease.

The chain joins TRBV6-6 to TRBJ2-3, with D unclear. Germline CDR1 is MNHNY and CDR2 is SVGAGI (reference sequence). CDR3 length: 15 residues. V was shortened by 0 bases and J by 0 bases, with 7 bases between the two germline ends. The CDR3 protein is CASSYSAESTDTQYF. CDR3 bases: TGTGCCAGCAGTTACTCGGCCGAAAGCACAGATACGCAGTATTTT.

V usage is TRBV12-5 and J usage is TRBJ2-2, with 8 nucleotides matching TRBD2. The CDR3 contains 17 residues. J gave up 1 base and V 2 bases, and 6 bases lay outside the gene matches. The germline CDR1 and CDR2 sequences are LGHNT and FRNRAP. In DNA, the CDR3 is TGTGCTAGTGGTTTGCCCACTAGCGGAGTGAACACCGGGGAGCTGTTTTTT. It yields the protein CASGLPTSGVNTGELFF.

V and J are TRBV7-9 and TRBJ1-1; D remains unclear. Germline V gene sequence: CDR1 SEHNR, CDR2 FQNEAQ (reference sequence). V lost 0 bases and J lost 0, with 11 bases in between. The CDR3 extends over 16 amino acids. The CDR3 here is CASSLAPGFMNTEAFF. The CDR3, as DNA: TGTGCCAGCAGCTTAGCGCCGGGTTTTATGAACACTGAAGCTTTCTTT.

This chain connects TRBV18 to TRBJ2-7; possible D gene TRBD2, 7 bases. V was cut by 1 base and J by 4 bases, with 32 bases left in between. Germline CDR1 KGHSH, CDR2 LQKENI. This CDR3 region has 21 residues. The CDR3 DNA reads TGTGCCAGCTCACCACGCTGGAGGGGGGGGGCTACCGGGACGGTGGGATACGAGCAGTACTTC. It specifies CASSPRWRGGATGTVGYEQYF.

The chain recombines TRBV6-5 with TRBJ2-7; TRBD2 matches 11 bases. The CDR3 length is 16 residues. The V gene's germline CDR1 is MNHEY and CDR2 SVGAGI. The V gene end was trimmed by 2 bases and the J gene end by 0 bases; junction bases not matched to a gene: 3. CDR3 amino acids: CASSYRLAGISYEQYV. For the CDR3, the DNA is TGTGCCAGCAGTTACAGACTAGCGGGGATCTCCTACGAGCAGTACGTC.

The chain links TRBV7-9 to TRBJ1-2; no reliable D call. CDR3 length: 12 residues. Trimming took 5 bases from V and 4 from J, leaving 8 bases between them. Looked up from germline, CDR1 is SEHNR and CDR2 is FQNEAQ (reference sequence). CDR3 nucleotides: TGTGCCAGCAGCAGAGAGCCCTATGGCTACACCTTC. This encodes CASSREPYGYTF.

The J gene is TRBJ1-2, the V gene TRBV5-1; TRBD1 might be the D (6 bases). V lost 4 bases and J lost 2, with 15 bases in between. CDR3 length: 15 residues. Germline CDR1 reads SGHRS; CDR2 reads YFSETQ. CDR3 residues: CASSPWYRGNYGYTF. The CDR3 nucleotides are TGCGCCAGCAGCCCGTGGTATAGGGGGAACTATGGCTACACCTTC.

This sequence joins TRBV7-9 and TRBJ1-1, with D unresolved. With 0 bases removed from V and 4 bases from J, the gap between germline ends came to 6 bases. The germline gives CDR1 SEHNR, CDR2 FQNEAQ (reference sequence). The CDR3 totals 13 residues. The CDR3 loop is CASSLAPGTEAFF. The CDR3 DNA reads TGTGCCAGCAGCTTAGCGCCCGGCACTGAAGCTTTCTTT.

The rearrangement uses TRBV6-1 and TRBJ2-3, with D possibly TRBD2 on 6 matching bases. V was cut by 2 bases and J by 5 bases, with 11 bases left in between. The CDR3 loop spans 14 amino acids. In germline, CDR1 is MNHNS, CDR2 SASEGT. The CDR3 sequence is CASSELSGGDTQYF. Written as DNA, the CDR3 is TGTGCCAGCAGTGAATTATCCGGGGGAGATACGCAGTATTTT.

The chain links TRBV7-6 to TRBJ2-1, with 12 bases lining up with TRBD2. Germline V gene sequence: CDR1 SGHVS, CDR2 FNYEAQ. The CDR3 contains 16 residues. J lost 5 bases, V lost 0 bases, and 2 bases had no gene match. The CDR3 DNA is TGTGCCAGCAGCTTAGCCCTAGCGGGGGGGAACAATGAGCAGTTCTTC. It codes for CASSLALAGGNNEQFF.

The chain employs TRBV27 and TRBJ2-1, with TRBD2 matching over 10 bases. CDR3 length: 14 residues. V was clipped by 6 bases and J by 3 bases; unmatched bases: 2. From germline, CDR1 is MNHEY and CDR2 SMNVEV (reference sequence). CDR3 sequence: CASRAGGLYNEQFF. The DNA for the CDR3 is TGTGCCAGCAGAGCGGGGGGGCTCTACAATGAGCAGTTCTTC.

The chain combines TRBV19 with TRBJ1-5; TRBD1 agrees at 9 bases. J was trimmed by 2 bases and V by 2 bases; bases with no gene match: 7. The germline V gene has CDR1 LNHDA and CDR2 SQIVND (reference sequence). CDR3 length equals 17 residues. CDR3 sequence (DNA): TGTGCCAGTAGTATAACAGGGGGCGGAGAGGGCAATCAGCCCCAGCATTTT. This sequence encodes CASSITGGGEGNQPQHF.

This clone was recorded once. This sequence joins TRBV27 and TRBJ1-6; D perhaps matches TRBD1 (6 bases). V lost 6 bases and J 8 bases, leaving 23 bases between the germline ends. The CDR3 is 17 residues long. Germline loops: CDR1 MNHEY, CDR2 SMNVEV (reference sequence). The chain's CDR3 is CASSPWGTRGVYSPLHF. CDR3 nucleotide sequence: TGTGCCAGCAGCCCATGGGGGACACGGGGGGTTTATTCACCCCTCCACTTT.

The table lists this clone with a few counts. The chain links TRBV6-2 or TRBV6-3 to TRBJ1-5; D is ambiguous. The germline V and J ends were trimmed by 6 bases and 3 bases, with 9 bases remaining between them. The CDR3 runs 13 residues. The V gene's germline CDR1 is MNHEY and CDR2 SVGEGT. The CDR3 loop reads CASSDGVNQPQHF. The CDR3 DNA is TGTGCCAGCAGCGACGGGGTCAATCAGCCCCAGCATTTT.

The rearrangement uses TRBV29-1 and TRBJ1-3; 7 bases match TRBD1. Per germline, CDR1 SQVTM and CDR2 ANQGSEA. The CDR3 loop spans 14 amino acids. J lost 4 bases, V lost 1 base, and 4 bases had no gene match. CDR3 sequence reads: CSVEVRGRGNTIYF. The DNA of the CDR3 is TGCAGCGTTGAAGTCAGGGGGAGAGGAAACACCATATATTTT.

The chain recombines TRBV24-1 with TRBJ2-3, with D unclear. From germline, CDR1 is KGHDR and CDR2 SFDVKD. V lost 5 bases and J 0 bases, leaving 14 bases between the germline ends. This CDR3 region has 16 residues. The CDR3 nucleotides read TGTGCCACCAGTGGAGACTTCGCACCTAGCACAGATACGCAGTATTTT. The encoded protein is CATSGDFAPSTDTQYF.

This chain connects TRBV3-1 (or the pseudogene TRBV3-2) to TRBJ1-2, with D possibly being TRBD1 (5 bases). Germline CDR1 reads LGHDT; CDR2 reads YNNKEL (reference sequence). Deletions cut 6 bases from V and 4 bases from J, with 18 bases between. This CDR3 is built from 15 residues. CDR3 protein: CASSLAGGVSYGYTF. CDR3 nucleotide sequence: TGTGCCAGCAGTCTTGCGGGAGGGGTCTCCTATGGCTACACCTTC.

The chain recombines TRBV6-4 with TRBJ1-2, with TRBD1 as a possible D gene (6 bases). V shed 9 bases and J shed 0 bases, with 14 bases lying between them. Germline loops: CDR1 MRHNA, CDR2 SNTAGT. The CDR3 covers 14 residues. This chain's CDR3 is CASYWGGPNYGYTF. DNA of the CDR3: TGTGCCAGTTACTGGGGGGGCCCTAACTATGGCTACACCTTC.

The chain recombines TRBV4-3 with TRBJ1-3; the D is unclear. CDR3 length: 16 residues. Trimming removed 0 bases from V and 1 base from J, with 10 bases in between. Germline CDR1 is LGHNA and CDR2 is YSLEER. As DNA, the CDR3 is TGCGCCAGCAGCCAAGAGGCTTCGGGGTCTGGAAACACCATATATTTT. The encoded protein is CASSQEASGSGNTIYF.

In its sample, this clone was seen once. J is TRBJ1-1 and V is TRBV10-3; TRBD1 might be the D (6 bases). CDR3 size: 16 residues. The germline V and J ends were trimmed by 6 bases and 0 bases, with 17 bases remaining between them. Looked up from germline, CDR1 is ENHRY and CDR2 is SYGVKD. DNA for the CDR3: TGTGCCATCAGCGAGATGAGGACAGATATGAACACTGAAGCTTTCTTT. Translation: CAISEMRTDMNTEAFF.

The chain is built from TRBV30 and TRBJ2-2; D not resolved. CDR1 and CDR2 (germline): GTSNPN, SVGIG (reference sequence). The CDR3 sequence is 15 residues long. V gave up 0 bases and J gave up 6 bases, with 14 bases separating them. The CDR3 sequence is CAWSVSIFEAGELFF. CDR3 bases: TGTGCCTGGAGTGTAAGCATCTTTGAGGCCGGGGAGCTGTTTTTT. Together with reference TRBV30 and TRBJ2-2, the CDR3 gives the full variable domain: SQTIHQWPATLVQPVGSPLSLECTVEGTSNPNLYWYRQAAGRGLQLLFYSVGIGQISSEVPQNLSASRPQDRQFILSSKKLLLSDSGFYLCAWSVSIFEAGELFFGEGSRLTVL.

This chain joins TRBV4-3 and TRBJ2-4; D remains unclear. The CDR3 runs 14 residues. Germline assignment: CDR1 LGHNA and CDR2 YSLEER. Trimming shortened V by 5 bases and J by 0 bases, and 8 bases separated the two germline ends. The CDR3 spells CASSARLAKNIQYF. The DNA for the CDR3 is TGCGCCAGCAGCGCTCGGTTAGCCAAAAACATTCAGTACTTC.

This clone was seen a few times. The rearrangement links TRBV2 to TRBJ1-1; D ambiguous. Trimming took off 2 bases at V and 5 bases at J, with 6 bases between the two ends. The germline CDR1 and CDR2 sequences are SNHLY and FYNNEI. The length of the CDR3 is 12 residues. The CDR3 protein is CASSEQATEAFF. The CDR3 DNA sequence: TGTGCCAGCAGTGAACAGGCAACTGAAGCTTTCTTT.

CDR3 in amino acids: CASGYVFGQGISYEQYF. The CDR3 region has the DNA TGTGCCAGCGGCTATGTTTTTGGACAGGGGATTTCCTACGAGCAGTACTTC. The chain has TRBV28 and TRBJ2-7; 9 nucleotides match TRBD1. This CDR3 region has 17 residues. J was trimmed by 1 base and V by 8 bases; bases with no gene match: 15. Germline CDR1 and CDR2: MDHEN and SYDVKM.

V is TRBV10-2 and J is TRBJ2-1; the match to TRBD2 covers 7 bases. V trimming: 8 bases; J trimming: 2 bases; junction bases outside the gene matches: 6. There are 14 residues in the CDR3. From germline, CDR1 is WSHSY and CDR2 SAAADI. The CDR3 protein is CASGRAGAYNEQFF. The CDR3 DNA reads TGCGCCAGCGGGCGGGCGGGGGCCTACAATGAGCAGTTCTTC.

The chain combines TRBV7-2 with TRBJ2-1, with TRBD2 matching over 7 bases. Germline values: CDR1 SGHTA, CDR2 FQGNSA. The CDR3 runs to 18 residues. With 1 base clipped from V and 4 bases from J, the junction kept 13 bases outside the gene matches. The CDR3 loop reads CASSLVAGAGVVYNEQFF. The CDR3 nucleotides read TGTGCCAGCAGCTTAGTGGCCGGCGCGGGGGTGGTTTACAATGAGCAGTTCTTC.

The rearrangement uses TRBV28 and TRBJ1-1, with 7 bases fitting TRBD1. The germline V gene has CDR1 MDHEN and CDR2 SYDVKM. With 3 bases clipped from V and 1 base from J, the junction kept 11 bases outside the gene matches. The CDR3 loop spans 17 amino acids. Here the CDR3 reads CASSFPDRVGRNTEAFF. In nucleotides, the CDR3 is TGTGCCAGCAGTTTCCCCGACAGGGTGGGGAGGAACACTGAAGCTTTCTTT.